This T cell receptor (beta chain) was found in a study of T cells in Graves' hyperthyroidism and ophthalmopathy (dated by TCRdb to about 2019). Regarding the research as a whole: Peripheral blood was sampled at the time of initial diagnosis, prior to any treatment. For training and testing, the 100 or so patients in the discovery cohort were randomly divided in a 7:3 ratio. To identify distinguishing TCR V-J signatures, a discovery cohort of about a hundred patients was used, comprising 43 with Graves' ophthalmopathy and around 60 with stable Graves' hyperthyroidism. An independent validation cohort of fewer than 20 hyperthyroidism patients and some 15 patients who later progressed to ophthalmopathy tested prospective prediction of ophthalmopathy. After blood sampling, hyperthyroidism patients were treated with methimazole at a starting dose of 30 mg daily, and ophthalmopathy patients were treated with high-dose intravenous methylprednisolone. The study also compared thyroid tissue and blood T-cell repertoires from roughly 6 Graves' hyperthyroidism patients. TCR Vbeta CDR3 sequencing of 120 to 150 peripheral blood samples (over 40 ophthalmopathy, roughly 72 hyperthyroidism and around 17 progressor patients) is reported in the paper.

This clonotype occurred many times. Its antigen has not been determined. There are no base qualities to consult, and no much larger clone falls within one base. A patient counted as having stable Graves' hyperthyroidism if no progression to ophthalmopathy occurred over 18 months of follow-up. Hyperthyroidism patients were newly diagnosed, with disease duration under 2 months, and aged 18 to 65 years. The study excluded patients with uncontrolled infections, other autoimmune diseases, pregnancy or lactation. Diagnoses were established on the basis of clinical symptoms, serum thyroxine and TRAb, thyroid ultrasound, and orbital computed tomography. Ficoll-Paque density gradient centrifugation was used to isolate PBMCs from approximately 10 ml of fresh peripheral blood. Trizol reagent was used to extract total RNA, and RNA quality was then checked on an Agilent 2100 Bioanalyzer. TCR beta CDR3 regions were amplified from RNA transcripts. For the first round of RT-PCR on the TCR CDR3, the HTBI primer set was used together with the Qiagen OneStep RT-PCR kit. The libraries were constructed in a second round of multiplex PCR and then size-selected and purified. Paired-end sequencing of the libraries was performed with 100 bp reads on an Illumina HiSeq2000. In the source study's methods: SOAPnuke was used to process the raw data, throwing out any read that contained adapters or uncalled bases, had a mean Phred below 15, or lacked an exact constant-primer or identifier match. High-quality paired reads were merged using COPE v1.2.5, and each unique nucleotide sequence was defined as a clonotype. Clonotypes were aligned to IMGT TRBV, TRBD and TRBJ reference segments using MiTCR v1.1. The analysis was restricted to V-J combinations with a frequency above 0.0001, which together covered approximately 99% of the repertoires. A TCS score was defined as the ratio of F50 (clonal expansion) to E x V (chaos), with BLOSUM62-based TCRdist applied between CDR3 peptides within each V-J. Welch's t-statistics and random forest reduced roughly 540 V-J features to under 15, which were used in a naive Bayes classifier (R e1071). The raw public reads went through TCRdb reprocessing: fastp at Q25, MiXCR clone calling, in-frame beta chains kept. CDR3 protein duplicates are merged, each entry listing the most common genes and DNA. These V and J calls rely on TCRdb rather than the paper's analysis. This sample is represented by some 180,000 distinct CDR3 sequences; 15% to 20% of them were singletons. Clones ranked in the top ten supply 25% to 35% of the sample.

On the study overall, not on this receptor specifically: Sample size was not statistically predetermined, and blinding of investigators to group allocation was not performed. Most expanded thyroid clonotypes (frequency above 0.001) were also found in blood, which suggests that blood repertoires may mirror thyroid immune responses. In validation, the model predicted progression to ophthalmopathy a median of 6.5 months before onset, with over 60% sensitivity and 72.22% specificity. A 13 V-J signature model separated ophthalmopathy from stable hyperthyroidism, with around 88% sensitivity and 81.08% specificity in cross-validation and 80%/75% in testing.

Trimming removed 4 bases from V and 5 bases from J, leaving 3 bases between the germline ends. The germline V gene encodes CDR1 MNHEY and CDR2 SVGEGT. From its cysteine to its phenylalanine, the CDR3 spans 11 amino acids. Of the read, only the CDR3 DNA is kept; its 33 bases are in frame from base 1. The V gene is TRBV6-2 or TRBV6-3 and the J gene is TRBJ1-5; no confident D gene assignment can be made. The TCR was taken from a woman between 45 and 65 years old with Graves' hyperthyroidism. The sample comprised blood. The CDR3 region has the sequence CASSSDQPQHF. The nucleotides read TGTGCCAGCAGTTCGGATCAGCCCCAGCATTTT.